What follows is one T cell receptor (beta chain) and its context. These data come from a study of early T cells in non-severe SARS-CoV-2 infection. Overall study: The chains were unpaired, and the sequenced material was bulk RNA from unsorted whole blood.

Individual cDNA molecules received unique molecular identifiers. Each CDR3 protein is one row after TCRdb ran MiXCR on the 5' RACE reads. The table shows approximately 46,000 distinct CDR3 sequences, with around a quarter occurring only once. V dropped 9 bases and J dropped 1 base, with 15 bases sitting between them. This CDR3 is built from 14 residues. Germline CDR1 is LNHDA and CDR2 is SQIVND (reference sequence). The receptor was isolated from an adult who was a healthcare worker with PCR-confirmed SARS-CoV-2 infection or an uninfected control (not recorded which). Sequenced material: whole blood, taken at baseline. The rearrangement links TRBV19 to TRBJ1-2; D not certain. The CDR3, as DNA: TGTGCCAGCAAAACCACCGGGATTAACTATGGCTACACCTTC. Translated, it gives CASKTTGINYGYTF.